The 18 T cell receptor beta chains given below trace back to one sample, sequenced in a study of OX40 agonist ivuxolimab in advanced cancers. TCRdb's table, derived via immunoSEQ multiplex PCR, lists solely in-frame clones and lacks some. This table holds 14,000 or so clones, 70% to 90% found once. Sequencing used CD4+ or CD8+ T cells sorted from blood, obtained in a trial of the OX40 agonist ivuxolimab. These receptors were taken from an adult with an advanced solid tumor such as melanoma, head and neck, liver or kidney cancer.

V gene TRBV27 combines with J gene TRBJ2-1, with 9 bases aligning to TRBD1. Germline values: CDR1 MNHEY, CDR2 SMNVEV (reference sequence). Trimming cost V 10 bases and J 15 bases; bases outside gene matches: 13. This CDR3 region has 12 residues. Written as DNA, the CDR3 is TGTGCCATAGGACAGGGGCCAATTAGTTCGTTCTTC. This gives the protein CAIGQGPISSFF.

About this clone itself: Other DNA sequences in the same sample also yield this CDR3. The chain is built from TRBV5-6 and TRBJ1-5, with D hard to call. The V end was cut by 0 bases, the J end by 4 bases, with 5 bases between. Germline V gene lookup returns CDR1 SGHDT and CDR2 YYEEEE. This CDR3 region has 13 residues. The CDR3 protein is CASSLASNQPQHF. In DNA, the CDR3 is TGTGCCAGCAGCTTGGCTAGTAATCAGCCCCAGCATTTT. Complete variable domain (other parts from reference TRBV5-6 and TRBJ1-5): DAGVTQSPTHLIKTRGQQVTLRCSPKSGHDTVSWYQQALGQGPQFIFQYYEEEERQRGNFPDRFSGHQFPNYSSELNVNALLLGDSALYLCASSLASNQPQHFGDGTRLSIL.

The rearrangement uses TRBV27 and TRBJ1-5; unclear D gene. Germline CDR1 is MNHEY and CDR2 is SMNVEV (reference sequence). This CDR3 is built from 15 residues. V was pared by 2 bases and J by 4 bases, with 12 bases between. CDR3 sequence: CASSLRPAGNQPQHF. In DNA form, the CDR3 reads TGTGCCAGCAGTTTACGCCCGGCGGGTAATCAGCCCCAGCATTTT.

The V gene is TRBV5-4, the J gene TRBJ2-7, with D possibly being TRBD1 (6 bases). Germline CDR1 is SGHNT and CDR2 is YYREEE (reference sequence). V was trimmed by 0 bases and J by 2 bases, leaving 9 bases between them. The CDR3 length is 14 residues. The CDR3 loop reads CASSLEAGAYEQYF. The CDR3 coding sequence is TGTGCCAGCAGCTTGGAGGCAGGGGCCTACGAGCAGTACTTC.

This clone came up once. V is TRBV6-8 and J is TRBJ1-4; D possibly corresponds to TRBD1 (5 bases). Per germline, CDR1 MNHGY and CDR2 SAAAGT. The CDR3 spans 14 residues. Between the trimmed V and J ends, which lost 1 base and 2 bases, there was a span of 5 bases. CDR3 loop: CASSYWGTNEKLFF. CDR3 bases: TGTGCCAGCAGTTACTGGGGGACTAATGAAAAACTGTTTTTT.

V is TRBV4-1 and J is TRBJ2-5; D tentatively fits TRBD1 or TRBD2 (7 bases each). V lost 4 bases, J lost 2 bases, and 17 bases lay in between. The CDR3 covers 16 residues. CDR1 and CDR2 (germline): MGHRA, YSYEKL. The chain's CDR3 is CASSPIFQGGQETQYF. For the CDR3, the DNA is TGCGCCAGCAGCCCGATCTTTCAGGGGGGGCAAGAGACCCAGTACTTC.

The chain uses TRBV7-9 and TRBJ2-3; 11 bases agree with TRBD2. J lost 6 bases, V lost 5 bases, and 13 bases had no gene match. The CDR3 covers 17 residues. Germline-derived CDR1 and CDR2 are SEHNR and FQNEAQ (reference sequence). CDR3 bases: TGTGCCAGCAGCACATCCTCACTAGCGGGAGTCGGGGATACGCAGTATTTT. It yields the protein CASSTSSLAGVGDTQYF.

The CDR3 protein is CASSDSASGEQYF. The CDR3 DNA follows: TGTGCCAGCAGTGACTCTGCATCGGGCGAGCAGTACTTC. V is TRBV27 and J is TRBJ2-7, with unresolved D. The CDR3 consists of 13 residues. With 5 bases removed from V and 6 bases from J, the gap between germline ends came to 14 bases. Looked up from germline, CDR1 is MNHEY and CDR2 is SMNVEV (reference sequence).

This chain joins TRBV7-9 and TRBJ2-7; D perhaps matches TRBD2 (5 bases). From germline, CDR1 is SEHNR and CDR2 FQNEAQ (reference sequence). V lost 1 base and J lost 9, with 16 bases in between. The CDR3 runs to 14 residues. As DNA, the CDR3 is TGTGCCAGCAGCTTAGGTACCGCGGGTAGTAGGCAGTACTTC. This codes for CASSLGTAGSRQYF.

This chain joins TRBV11-3 and TRBJ2-1, with a possible D match to TRBD2 (5 bases). From germline, CDR1 is SGHNT and CDR2 YENEEA. Trimming removed 2 bases at V and 6 bases at J, with 11 bases between. This CDR3 spans 14 amino acids. CDR3 loop: CASSLRASSNEQFF. In nucleotides, the CDR3 is TGTGCCAGCAGCTTACGGGCTAGCTCCAATGAGCAGTTCTTC.

The gene calls are TRBV15 and TRBJ1-2; a possible D gene is TRBD1 (6 bases). V was cut by 4 bases and J by 6 bases, with 12 bases left in between. Germline assignment: CDR1 LNHNV and CDR2 YYDKDF (reference sequence). The CDR3 spans 13 residues. CDR3 DNA sequence: TGTGCCACCAGCAACGGGGGGCTCCATGGCTACACCTTC. Translating gives CATSNGGLHGYTF.

The gene calls are TRBV5-1 and TRBJ2-3, with D perhaps assigned TRBD1 or TRBD2 (5 bases each). Germline values: CDR1 SGHRS, CDR2 YFSETQ. The germline V and J ends were trimmed by 0 bases and 6 bases, with 11 bases remaining between them. The CDR3 contains 14 residues. The CDR3 bases are TGCGCCAGCAGCTTGGGCTGGGGGTTCGATACGCAGTATTTT. Protein sequence: CASSLGWGFDTQYF. Full variable domain (missing parts from reference TRBV5-1 and TRBJ2-3): KAGVTQTPRYLIKTRGQQVTLSCSPISGHRSVSWYQQTPGQGLQFLFEYFSETQRNKGNFPGRFSGRQFSNSRSEMNVSTLELGDSALYLCASSLGWGFDTQYFGPGTRLTVL.

The J gene is TRBJ1-3, the V gene TRBV5-5; weak D call: TRBD1 (5 bases). The CDR3 extends over 12 amino acids. The germline V gene encodes CDR1 SGHKS and CDR2 YYEKEE (reference sequence). V was clipped by 2 bases and J by 8 bases, with 8 bases between them. The CDR3 DNA is TGTGCCAGCAGCTTAGGGGATTACACCATATATTTT. Amino acids: CASSLGDYTIYF.

This clone was seen just once. The chain uses TRBV28 and TRBJ2-7; 8 nucleotides agree with TRBD1. This CDR3 is built from 15 residues. The V and J ends lost 5 bases and 6 bases, in that order; junction bases with no gene match: 12. Germline CDR1 and CDR2: MDHEN and SYDVKM. This chain's CDR3 is CASSVNRGAFIEQYF. The CDR3 DNA follows: TGTGCCAGCAGTGTCAACAGGGGGGCTTTTATCGAGCAGTACTTC. The full variable domain, rest sourced from reference TRBV28 and TRBJ2-7, is DVKVTQSSRYLVKRTGEKVFLECVQDMDHENMFWYRQDPGLGLRLIYFSYDVKMKEKGDIPEGYSVSREKKERFSLILESASTNQTSMYLCASSVNRGAFIEQYFGPGTRLTVT.

This rearrangement joins TRBV6-5 to TRBJ1-2; perhaps TRBD1 as D (5 bases). V lost 4 bases and J 6 bases, leaving 9 bases between the germline ends. Germline assignment: CDR1 MNHEY and CDR2 SVGAGI. The CDR3 consists of 12 residues. CDR3 residues: CASSSGTDGYTF. The CDR3 region has the DNA TGTGCCAGCAGTTCGGGGACGGATGGCTACACCTTC.

The chain links TRBV13 to TRBJ2-1, with TRBD1 matching 9 bases. The CDR3 has 15 amino acids. Germline V gives CDR1 PRHDT, CDR2 FYEKMQ (reference sequence). V lost 6 bases to trimming and J lost 2 bases; unmatched junction nucleotides: 5. In DNA form, the CDR3 reads TGTGCCAGCAGAGAACGGGACAGGGCCTACAATGAGCAGTTCTTC. This sequence encodes CASRERDRAYNEQFF.

This clone was seen a single time. This chain links TRBV23-1 with TRBJ1-1; perhaps TRBD1 as D (6 bases). TRBV23-1 is classed as an ORF, of uncertain function. The V and J ends lost 10 bases and 6 bases respectively, with 15 bases between them. The CDR3 length is 12 residues. The CDR3 DNA reads TGCGCCAACAGCCCACAGGGCCCTGAAGCTTTCTTT. It translates to CANSPQGPEAFF.

V and J are TRBV19 and TRBJ2-2; D is uncertain. The germline V and J ends were trimmed by 1 base and 7 bases, with 10 bases remaining between them. Germline V gene data show CDR1 as LNHDA and CDR2 as SQIVND (reference sequence). The CDR3 spans 14 residues. Written as DNA, the CDR3 is TGTGCCAGTAGTATAGGCCGATTAGTCGGGGAGCTGTTTTTT. It codes for CASSIGRLVGELFF.